This T cell receptor (beta chain) was identified in a study of T cell responses to AZD1222 COVID-19 vaccine. Study results and limitations: Seropositive AZD1222 recipients at baseline numbered only 6 or 7. Spike-specific TCR breadth and depth rose after two AZD1222 doses. Most donors were white British and more were female, and clonal diversity was possibly underestimated.

This clone was observed once. Its antigen is currently unknown. Sequenced by immunoSEQ multiplex PCR; TCRdb stores in-frame clones only, minus some. The repertoire holds over 110,000 clones, with almost 95% as singletons. V lost 10 bases, J lost 5 bases, and 17 bases lay in between. Germline V gene lookup returns CDR1 LNHDA and CDR2 SQIVND (reference sequence). The CDR3 covers 13 residues. The source material was peripheral blood, sampled 28 days after the second AZD1222 dose. The sequence was obtained from an adult who received the AZD1222 COVID-19 vaccine. The genes are TRBV19 and TRBJ1-2; no firm D call. The CDR3 loop reads CATTRGQNYGYTF. The DNA for the CDR3 is TGTGCCACCACCAGAGGGCAGAATTATGGCTACACCTTC.